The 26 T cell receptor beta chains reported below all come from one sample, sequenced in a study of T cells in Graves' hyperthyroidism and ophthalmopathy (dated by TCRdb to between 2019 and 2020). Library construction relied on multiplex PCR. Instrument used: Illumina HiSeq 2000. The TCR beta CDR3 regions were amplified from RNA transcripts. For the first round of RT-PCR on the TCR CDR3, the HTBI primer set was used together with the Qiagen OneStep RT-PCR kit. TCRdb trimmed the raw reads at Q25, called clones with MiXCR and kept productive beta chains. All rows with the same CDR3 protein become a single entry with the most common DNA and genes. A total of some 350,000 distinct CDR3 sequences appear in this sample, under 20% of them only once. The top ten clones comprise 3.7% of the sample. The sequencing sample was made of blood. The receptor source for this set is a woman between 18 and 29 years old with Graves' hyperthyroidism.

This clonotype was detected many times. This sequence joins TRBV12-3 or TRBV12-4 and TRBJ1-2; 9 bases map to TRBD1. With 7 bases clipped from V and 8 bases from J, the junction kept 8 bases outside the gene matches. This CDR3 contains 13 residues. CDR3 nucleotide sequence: TGTGCCAGCACTCAACAGGGGGCCTCGGGCTACACCTTC. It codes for CASTQQGASGYTF.

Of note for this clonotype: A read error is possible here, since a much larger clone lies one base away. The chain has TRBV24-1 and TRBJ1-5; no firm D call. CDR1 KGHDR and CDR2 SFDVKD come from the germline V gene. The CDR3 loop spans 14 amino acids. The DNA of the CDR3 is TGTGCCACCAGTGAGGCGAGTAGCAATCAGCCCAAGCATTTT. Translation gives CATSEASSNQPKHF.

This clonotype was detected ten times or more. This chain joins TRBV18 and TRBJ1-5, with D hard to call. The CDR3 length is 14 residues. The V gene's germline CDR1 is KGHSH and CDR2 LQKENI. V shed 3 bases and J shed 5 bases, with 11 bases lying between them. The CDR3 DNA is TGTGCCAGCTCACCGCGACACGGGGATCAGCCCCAGCATTTT. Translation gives CASSPRHGDQPQHF.

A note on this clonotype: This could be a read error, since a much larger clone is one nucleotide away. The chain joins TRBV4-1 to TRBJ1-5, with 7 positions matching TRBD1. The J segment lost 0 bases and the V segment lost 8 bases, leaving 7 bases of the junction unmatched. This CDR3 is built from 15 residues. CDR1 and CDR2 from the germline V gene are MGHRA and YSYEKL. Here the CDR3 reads CASGRGQLSNQPQHF. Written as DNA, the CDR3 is TGCGCCAGCGGCCGGGGACAGCTTAGCAATCAGCCCCAGCATTTT.

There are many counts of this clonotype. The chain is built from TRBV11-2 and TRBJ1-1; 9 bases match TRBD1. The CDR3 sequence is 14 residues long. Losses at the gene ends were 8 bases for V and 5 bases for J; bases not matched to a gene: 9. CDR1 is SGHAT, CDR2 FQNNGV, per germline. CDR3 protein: CASGIQGARTEAFF. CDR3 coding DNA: TGTGCCAGCGGGATACAGGGGGCGAGAACTGAAGCTTTCTTT. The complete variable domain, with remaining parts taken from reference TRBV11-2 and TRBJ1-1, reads EAGVAQSPRYKIIEKRQSVAFWCNPISGHATLYWYQQILGQGPKLLIQFQNNGVVDDSQLPKDRFSAERLKGVDSTLKIQPAKLEDSAVYLCASGIQGARTEAFFGQGTRLTVV.

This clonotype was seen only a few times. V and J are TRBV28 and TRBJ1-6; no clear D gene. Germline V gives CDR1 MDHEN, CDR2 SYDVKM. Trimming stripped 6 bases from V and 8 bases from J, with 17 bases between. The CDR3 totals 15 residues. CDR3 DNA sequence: TGTGCCAGCAGCTTACTAGGGTATACGGATTCACCCCTCCACTTT. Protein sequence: CASSLLGYTDSPLHF.

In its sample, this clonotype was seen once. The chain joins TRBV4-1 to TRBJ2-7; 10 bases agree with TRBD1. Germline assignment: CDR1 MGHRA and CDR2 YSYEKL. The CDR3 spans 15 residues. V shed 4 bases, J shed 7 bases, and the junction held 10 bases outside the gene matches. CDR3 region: CASSPVGTGAREQYF. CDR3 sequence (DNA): TGCGCCAGCAGCCCCGTTGGGACAGGGGCGAGAGAGCAGTACTTC.

CDR3 DNA sequence: TGTGCCAGCAGCCCCGGACGGCCTTCTGGCTACACCTTC. It specifies CASSPGRPSGYTF. The chain links TRBV6-1 to TRBJ1-2; D gene unclear. Germline V gene data show CDR1 as MNHNS and CDR2 as SASEGT. The CDR3 is 13 amino acids. V shed 6 bases and J shed 7 bases, with 15 bases lying between them.

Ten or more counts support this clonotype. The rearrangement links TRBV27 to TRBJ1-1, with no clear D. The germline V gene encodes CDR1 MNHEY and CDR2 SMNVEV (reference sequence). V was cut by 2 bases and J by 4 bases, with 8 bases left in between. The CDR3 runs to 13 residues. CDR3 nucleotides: TGTGCCAGCAGTTTAAGGGCGGGCACTGAAGCTTTCTTT. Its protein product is CASSLRAGTEAFF.

Here the CDR3 reads CASSRGQGVTYEQYF. DNA of the CDR3: TGTGCCAGCAGCCGGGGACAGGGGGTTACCTACGAGCAGTACTTC. This chain uses TRBV7-9 with TRBJ2-7; 11 bases fit TRBD1. J lost 2 bases, V lost 5 bases, and 5 bases had no gene match. Germline loops: CDR1 SEHNR, CDR2 FQNEAQ (reference sequence). CDR3 length equals 15 residues.

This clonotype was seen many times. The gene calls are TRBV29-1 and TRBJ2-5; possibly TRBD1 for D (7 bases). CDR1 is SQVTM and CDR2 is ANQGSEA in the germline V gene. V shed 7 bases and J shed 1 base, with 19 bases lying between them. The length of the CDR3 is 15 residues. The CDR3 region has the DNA TGCAGCGGGTCCGAGGCAGGGGGGCCCCAAGAGACCCAGTACTTC. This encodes CSGSEAGGPQETQYF.

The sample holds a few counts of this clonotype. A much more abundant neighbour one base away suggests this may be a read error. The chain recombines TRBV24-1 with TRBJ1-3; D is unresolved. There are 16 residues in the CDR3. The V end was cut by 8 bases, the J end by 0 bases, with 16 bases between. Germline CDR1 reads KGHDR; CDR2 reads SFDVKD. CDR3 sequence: CATMPGWPFSGNTIYF. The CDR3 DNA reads TGTGCCACCATGCCAGGATGGCCCTTCTCTGGAAACACCATATATTTT.

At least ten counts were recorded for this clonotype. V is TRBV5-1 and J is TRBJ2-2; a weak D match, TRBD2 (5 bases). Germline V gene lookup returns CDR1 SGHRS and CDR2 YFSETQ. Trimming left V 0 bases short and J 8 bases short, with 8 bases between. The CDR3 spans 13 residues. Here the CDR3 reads CASSLEGVGELFF. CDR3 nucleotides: TGCGCCAGCAGCTTGGAGGGAGTAGGGGAGCTGTTTTTT.

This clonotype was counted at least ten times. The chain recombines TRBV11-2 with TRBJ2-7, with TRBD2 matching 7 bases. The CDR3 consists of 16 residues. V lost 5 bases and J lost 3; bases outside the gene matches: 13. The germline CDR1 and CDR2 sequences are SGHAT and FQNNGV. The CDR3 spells CASSTRGGLVGYEQYF. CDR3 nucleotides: TGTGCCAGCAGCACAAGGGGAGGGCTTGTCGGCTACGAGCAGTACTTC.

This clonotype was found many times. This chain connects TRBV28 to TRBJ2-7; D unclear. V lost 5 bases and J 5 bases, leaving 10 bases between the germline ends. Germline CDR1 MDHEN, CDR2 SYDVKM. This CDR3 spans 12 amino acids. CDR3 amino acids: CASSSSTDEQYF. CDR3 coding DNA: TGTGCCAGCAGTAGCTCTACGGACGAGCAGTACTTC.

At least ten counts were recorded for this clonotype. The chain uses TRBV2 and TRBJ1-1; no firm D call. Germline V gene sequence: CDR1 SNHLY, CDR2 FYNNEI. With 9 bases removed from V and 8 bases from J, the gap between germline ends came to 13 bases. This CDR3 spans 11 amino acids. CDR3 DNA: TGTGCCAGTAGCCCGATTGGCGAAGCTTTCTTT. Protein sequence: CASSPIGEAFF.

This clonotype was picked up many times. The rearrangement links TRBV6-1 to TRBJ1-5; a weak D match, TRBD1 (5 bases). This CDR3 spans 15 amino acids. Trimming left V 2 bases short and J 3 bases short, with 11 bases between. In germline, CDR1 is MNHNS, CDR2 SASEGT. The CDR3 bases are TGTGCCAGCAGTGAAACAGGCCTTTACAATCAGCCCCAGCATTTT. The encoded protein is CASSETGLYNQPQHF.

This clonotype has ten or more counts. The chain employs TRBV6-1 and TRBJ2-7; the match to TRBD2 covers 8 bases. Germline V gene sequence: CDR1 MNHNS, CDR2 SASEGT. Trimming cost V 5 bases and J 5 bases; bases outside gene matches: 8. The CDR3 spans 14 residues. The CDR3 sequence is CASSTGGRINEQYF. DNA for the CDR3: TGTGCCAGCAGTACGGGGGGGCGGATCAACGAGCAGTACTTC.

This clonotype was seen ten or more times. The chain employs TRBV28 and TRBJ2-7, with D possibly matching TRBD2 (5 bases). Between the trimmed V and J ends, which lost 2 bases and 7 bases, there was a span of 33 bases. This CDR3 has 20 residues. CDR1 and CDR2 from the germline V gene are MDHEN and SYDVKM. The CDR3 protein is CASSLRLGVFGDWRGREQYF. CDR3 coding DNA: TGTGCCAGCAGTTTAAGGCTCGGGGTGTTTGGGGATTGGCGCGGGCGGGAGCAGTACTTC.

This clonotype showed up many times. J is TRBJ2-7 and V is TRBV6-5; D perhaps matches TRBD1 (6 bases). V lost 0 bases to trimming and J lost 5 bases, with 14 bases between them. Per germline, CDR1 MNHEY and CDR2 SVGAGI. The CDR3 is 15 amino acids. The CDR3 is CASSYSILRGDEQYF. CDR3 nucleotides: TGTGCCAGCAGTTACTCGATCCTCAGGGGCGACGAGCAGTACTTC.

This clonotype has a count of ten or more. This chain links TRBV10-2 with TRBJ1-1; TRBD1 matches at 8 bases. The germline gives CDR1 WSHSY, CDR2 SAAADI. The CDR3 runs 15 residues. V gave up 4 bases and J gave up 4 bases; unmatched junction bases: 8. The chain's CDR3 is CASSASGGAGTEAFF. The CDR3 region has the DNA TGCGCCAGCAGTGCTTCAGGGGGCGCGGGCACTGAAGCTTTCTTT.

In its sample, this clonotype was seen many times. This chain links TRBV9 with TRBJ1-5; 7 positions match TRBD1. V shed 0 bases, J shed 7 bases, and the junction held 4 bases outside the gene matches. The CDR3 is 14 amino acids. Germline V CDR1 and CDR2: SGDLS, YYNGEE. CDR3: CASSVGQGSQPQHF. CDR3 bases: TGTGCCAGCAGCGTAGGACAGGGAAGCCAGCCCCAGCATTTT.

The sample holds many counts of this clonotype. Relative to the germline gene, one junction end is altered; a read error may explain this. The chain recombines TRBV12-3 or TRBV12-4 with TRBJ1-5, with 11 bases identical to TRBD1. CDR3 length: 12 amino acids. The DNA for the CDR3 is TGTGCCAGCAGCCTAGGGGGACAGGGGGGGAGTTTT. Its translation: CASSLGGQGGSF.

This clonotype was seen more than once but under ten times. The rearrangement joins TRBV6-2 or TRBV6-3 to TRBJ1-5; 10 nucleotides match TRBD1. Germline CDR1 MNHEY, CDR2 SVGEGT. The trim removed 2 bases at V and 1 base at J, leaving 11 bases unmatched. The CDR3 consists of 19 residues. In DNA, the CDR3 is TGTGCCAGCAGTTACGGCCGGACAGGGGGATCGAGGAGCAATCAGCCCCAGCATTTT. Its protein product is CASSYGRTGGSRSNQPQHF.

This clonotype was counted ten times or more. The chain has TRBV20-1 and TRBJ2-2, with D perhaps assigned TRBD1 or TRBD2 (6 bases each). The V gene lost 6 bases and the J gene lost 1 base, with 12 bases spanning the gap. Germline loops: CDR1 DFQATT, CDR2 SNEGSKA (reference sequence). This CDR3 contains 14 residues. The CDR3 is CSATGLMNTGELFF. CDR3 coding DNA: TGCAGTGCGACAGGACTAATGAACACCGGGGAGCTGTTTTTT.

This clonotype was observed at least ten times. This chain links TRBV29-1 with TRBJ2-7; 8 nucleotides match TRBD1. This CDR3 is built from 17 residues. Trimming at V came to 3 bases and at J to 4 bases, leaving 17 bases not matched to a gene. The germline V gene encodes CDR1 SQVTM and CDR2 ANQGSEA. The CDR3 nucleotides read TGCAGCGTTGAGGGCCGGGCCCCCGGGACAGGCCTTTACGAGCAGTACTTC. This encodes CSVEGRAPGTGLYEQYF.